The 5 T cell receptor beta chains below come from one sample, sequenced in a study of blood T cell repertoires in COVID-19. Only in-frame clones appear in the TCRdb table, and some are missing; sequencing was by immunoSEQ multiplex PCR. The sample has over 200,000 clones; around 85% are singletons. Input material: PBMCs or T cells enriched from blood (not recorded which). Receptor source: a woman in her 50s in a cohort exposed to, infected with or recovered from COVID-19 (not recorded which).

CDR3 in DNA: TGTGCCAGCAGCGGCCGACAGTTTACTCAGTCCACCTTC. The encoded protein is CASSGRQFTQSTF. The gene calls are TRBV7-9 and TRBJ1-2, with TRBD1 as a possible D gene (5 bases). V lost 5 bases and J lost 13, with 20 bases in between. In germline, CDR1 is SEHNR, CDR2 FQNEAQ (reference sequence). This CDR3 comprises 13 residues.

V gene TRBV7-9 combines with J gene TRBJ2-5; 9 nucleotides line up with TRBD2. V shed 2 bases, J shed 4 bases, and the junction held 14 bases outside the gene matches. Germline V lookup: CDR1 SEHNR, CDR2 FQNEAQ (reference sequence). The CDR3 is made up of 18 amino acids. For the CDR3, the DNA is TGTGCCAGCAGCTTAAATAGGGTAGCGGGGGATATTGGAGAGACCCAGTACTTC. Protein sequence: CASSLNRVAGDIGETQYF.

The chain couples TRBV6-5 to TRBJ1-6, with 7 nucleotides matching TRBD1. The CDR3 consists of 14 residues. The germline CDR1 and CDR2 sequences are MNHEY and SVGAGI. CDR3 protein: CASGTQGRNSPLHF. The CDR3 DNA sequence: TGTGCTTCCGGGACACAGGGGAGGAATTCACCCCTCCACTTT.

The chain is built from TRBV12-3 or TRBV12-4 and TRBJ1-2; D not resolved. The CDR3 spans 13 residues. The germline V and J ends were trimmed by 7 bases and 2 bases, with 11 bases remaining between them. The CDR3 sequence is CASNYRSNYGYTF. The CDR3, as DNA: TGTGCCAGCAACTATAGATCGAACTATGGCTACACCTTC.

The gene calls are TRBV28 and TRBJ1-6, with no clear D. Trimming stripped 4 bases from V and 8 bases from J, with 12 bases between. The CDR3 has 14 amino acids. The germline CDR1 and CDR2 sequences are MDHEN and SYDVKM. The CDR3 loop reads CASSSGGLYSPLHF. CDR3 coding DNA: TGTGCCAGCAGTTCGGGTGGCTTGTATTCACCCCTCCACTTT.